The text below deals with one T cell receptor beta chain. The data stem from a study of technical replicates of blood from a handful of donors. V lost 6 bases to trimming and J lost 0 bases, with 12 bases between them. This CDR3 is 15 amino acids long. Germline V CDR1 and CDR2: MDHEN, SYDVKM. Clones were sequenced by immunoSEQ multiplex PCR, and TCRdb holds only the in-frame ones, with some missing. The repertoire consists of about 82,000 clones, with about 93% occurring once and the leading ten covering under 0.5%. Sequencing used T cells isolated from PBMCs. The receptor's source is a human donor in good health. The chain uses TRBV28 and TRBJ1-5; D unresolved. DNA of the CDR3: TGTGCCAGCAGAGACTCCTTCTATAGCAATCAGCCCCAGCATTTT. It is translated as CASRDSFYSNQPQHF.